The 31 T cell receptor beta chains presented below share a single source sample, sequenced in a study of OX40 agonist ivuxolimab in advanced cancers. Sequencing was performed with immunoSEQ multiplex PCR; in TCRdb, only in-frame clones are kept and a portion is missing. Of tens of thousands of clones listed, around 84% were seen once; the top ten hold about 1%. The specimen comprised CD4+ or CD8+ T cells sorted from blood, sampled in a trial of the OX40 agonist ivuxolimab. The origin of the receptors is an adult with an advanced solid tumor such as melanoma, head and neck, liver or kidney cancer.

The genes are TRBV7-9 and TRBJ1-2; 10 positions match TRBD1. The junction had 13 bases not matched to a gene; V was cut back by 5 bases and J by 4 bases. This CDR3 spans 17 amino acids. Germline-derived CDR1 and CDR2 are SEHNR and FQNEAQ (reference sequence). This CDR3 reads CASSQRLGTGALYGYTF. As DNA, the CDR3 is TGTGCCAGCAGCCAGAGATTAGGGACAGGGGCCCTCTATGGCTACACCTTC.

DNA of the CDR3: TGTGCCAGCAGAACTAGCTCCTACGAGCAGTACTTC. As protein: CASRTSSYEQYF. This chain uses TRBV6-1 with TRBJ2-7, with D perhaps TRBD2 (5 bases). This CDR3 contains 12 residues. The V and J ends lost 6 bases and 0 bases respectively, with 6 bases between them. Germline CDR1 reads MNHNS; CDR2 reads SASEGT.

CDR3 region: CASSQVLSLPSSYEQYF. CDR3 sequence (DNA): TGTGCCAGCAGCCAAGTTTTATCCCTTCCCTCCTCCTACGAGCAGTACTTC. This sequence joins TRBV4-2 and TRBJ2-7, with D hard to call. Looked up from germline, CDR1 is LGHNA and CDR2 is YNFKEQ. Deletions cut 1 base from V and 0 bases from J, with 16 bases between. The CDR3 is 17 amino acids.

This chain links TRBV5-6 with TRBJ2-7; TRBD1 aligns across 7 bases. The CDR3 extends over 14 amino acids. J gave up 2 bases and V 3 bases, and 5 bases lay outside the gene matches. Germline V gene lookup returns CDR1 SGHDT and CDR2 YYEEEE. The CDR3: CASSSPRGTYEQYF. The CDR3 nucleotides read TGTGCCAGCAGCTCCCCCAGGGGGACCTACGAGCAGTACTTC. The full variable domain, its missing parts supplied by reference TRBV5-6 and TRBJ2-7, is DAGVTQSPTHLIKTRGQQVTLRCSPKSGHDTVSWYQQALGQGPQFIFQYYEEEERQRGNFPDRFSGHQFPNYSSELNVNALLLGDSALYLCASSSPRGTYEQYFGPGTRLTVT.

This chain links TRBV5-1 with TRBJ2-2; 12 bases fit TRBD2. Germline loops: CDR1 SGHRS, CDR2 YFSETQ. CDR3 length equals 16 residues. Trimming took 3 bases from V and 7 from J; bases not matched to a gene: 7. CDR3 nucleotide sequence: TGCGCCAGCAGCTCGTCTGGACTAGCGGGGCGCGGGGAGCTGTTTTTT. Translated: CASSSSGLAGRGELFF.

This sequence joins TRBV7-9 and TRBJ2-7, with D tentatively TRBD1 or TRBD2 (5 bases each). The CDR3 is 16 amino acids. V gave up 5 bases and J gave up 0 bases, with 17 bases separating them. Germline lookup yields CDR1 SEHNR and CDR2 FQNEAQ (reference sequence). In DNA form, the CDR3 reads TGTGCCAGCAGCACACTAGGACGGGGCAGCTCCTACGAGCAGTACTTC. Translated, it gives CASSTLGRGSSYEQYF.

Written as DNA, the CDR3 is TGCGCCAGCAGCCGGGGGATGGGTTCCTCTGGAAACACCATATATTTT. Amino acid sequence: CASSRGMGSSGNTIYF. The rearrangement uses TRBV5-1 and TRBJ1-3, with D possibly being TRBD1 (5 bases). The CDR3 is 16 amino acids. Germline CDR1 is SGHRS and CDR2 is YFSETQ. The ends were cut back, 4 bases at V and 0 bases at J, with 14 bases in the middle.

The rearrangement uses TRBV5-1 and TRBJ2-1; tentatively, D is TRBD2 (7 bases). This CDR3 spans 15 amino acids. V shed 3 bases and J shed 5 bases, with 15 bases lying between them. In germline, CDR1 is SGHRS, CDR2 YFSETQ. The CDR3 reads CASSSGGAVNNEQFF. As DNA, the CDR3 is TGCGCCAGCAGCTCTGGGGGGGCCGTTAACAATGAGCAGTTCTTC.

CDR3 loop: CASSLHYEQYF. The CDR3 DNA reads as TGCGCCAGCAGTCTACACTACGAGCAGTACTTC. J is TRBJ2-7 and V is TRBV5-1; D is unclear. This CDR3 region has 11 residues. The V end lost 5 bases, the J end lost 3 bases, and 6 bases lay between the germline ends. Germline CDR1 reads SGHRS; CDR2 reads YFSETQ.

This chain uses TRBV7-2 with TRBJ1-1, with a possible D match to TRBD1 (5 bases). Germline lookup yields CDR1 SGHTA and CDR2 FQGNSA. This CDR3 has 14 residues. V was shortened by 0 bases and J by 4 bases, with 9 bases between the two germline ends. The CDR3 DNA sequence: TGTGCCAGCAGCTTAGCGCAGGGTGTCACTGAAGCTTTCTTT. Residues: CASSLAQGVTEAFF.

The chain employs TRBV6-6 and TRBJ1-4, with 9 bases fitting TRBD1. Trimming cost V 5 bases and J 7 bases; bases outside gene matches: 5. The V gene's germline CDR1 is MNHNY and CDR2 SVGAGI (reference sequence). This CDR3 spans 14 amino acids. The CDR3 region is CASSKQGASEKLFF. CDR3 DNA: TGTGCCAGCAGTAAACAGGGGGCGAGTGAAAAACTGTTTTTT.

This clone occurred once. The rearrangement uses TRBV6-1 and TRBJ1-5; tentatively, D is TRBD1 (5 bases). The CDR3 loop spans 15 amino acids. Trimming removed 3 bases at V and 7 bases at J, with 16 bases between. The germline gives CDR1 MNHNS, CDR2 SASEGT. As DNA, the CDR3 is TGTGCCAGCAGTGATATTAGCAGGGATGGCCAGCCCCAGCATTTT. Translated: CASSDISRDGQPQHF.

The rearrangement joins TRBV27 to TRBJ2-7; 11 nucleotides match TRBD2. V was pared by 5 bases and J by 2 bases, with 5 bases of the junction left unmatched. Germline V lookup: CDR1 MNHEY, CDR2 SMNVEV (reference sequence). The CDR3 consists of 15 residues. In nucleotides, the CDR3 is TGTGCCAGCAGTCTCCGACTAGCGGGAACCTACGAGCAGTACTTC. This encodes CASSLRLAGTYEQYF.

This chain joins TRBV29-1 and TRBJ2-1; D tentatively reads TRBD1 or TRBD2 (5 bases each). The germline V and J ends were trimmed by 6 bases and 4 bases, with 13 bases remaining between them. The CDR3 runs to 13 residues. Looked up from germline, CDR1 is SQVTM and CDR2 is ANQGSEA. CDR3: CSVPGRLYNEQFF. CDR3 DNA sequence: TGCAGCGTCCCGGGACGACTATACAATGAGCAGTTCTTC.

This clone has just one count. The chain combines TRBV5-6 with TRBJ2-7, with unresolved D. Trimming took off 2 bases at V and 0 bases at J, with 9 bases between the two ends. This CDR3 has 14 amino acids. Germline V gene data show CDR1 as SGHDT and CDR2 as YYEEEE. In DNA form, the CDR3 reads TGTGCCAGCAGCTTCAGGCCCTCCTCCTACGAGCAGTACTTC. Translation gives CASSFRPSSYEQYF. Complete variable domain (other parts from reference TRBV5-6 and TRBJ2-7): DAGVTQSPTHLIKTRGQQVTLRCSPKSGHDTVSWYQQALGQGPQFIFQYYEEEERQRGNFPDRFSGHQFPNYSSELNVNALLLGDSALYLCASSFRPSSYEQYFGPGTRLTVT.

The chain is built from TRBV27 and TRBJ1-4; D remains ambiguous. The V end lost 3 bases, the J end lost 5 bases, and 7 bases lay between the germline ends. CDR1 is MNHEY, CDR2 SMNVEV, per germline (reference sequence). The CDR3 has 13 amino acids. The CDR3 region has the DNA TGTGCCAGCAGTTTCAGGCGGAATGAAAAACTGTTTTTT. Its translation: CASSFRRNEKLFF.

The chain recombines TRBV2 with TRBJ2-1; 8 bases are shared with TRBD1. J was trimmed by 8 bases and V by 6 bases; bases with no gene match: 6. The germline CDR1 and CDR2 sequences are SNHLY and FYNNEI. The CDR3 length is 13 residues. DNA of the CDR3: TGTGCCAGCAGGGTAGGACAGGGCCATGAGCAGTTCTTC. This translates into CASRVGQGHEQFF. Together with reference TRBV2 and TRBJ2-1, the CDR3 gives the full variable domain: EPEVTQTPSHQVTQMGQEVILRCVPISNHLYFYWYRQILGQKVEFLVSFYNNEISEKSEIFDDQFSVERPDGSNFTLKIRSTKLEDSAMYFCASRVGQGHEQFFGPGTRLTVL.

J is TRBJ2-1 and V is TRBV11-2; TRBD1 matches 9 bases. Germline V gene lookup returns CDR1 SGHAT and CDR2 FQNNGV. The V gene end was trimmed by 2 bases and the J gene end by 7 bases; junction bases not matched to a gene: 9. The CDR3 has 16 amino acids. The CDR3 region is CASSLIPGTGRNEQFF. Written as DNA, the CDR3 is TGTGCCAGCAGCTTAATACCCGGGACAGGGAGGAATGAGCAGTTCTTC. The variable domain in full, completed from reference TRBV11-2 and TRBJ2-1, reads EAGVAQSPRYKIIEKRQSVAFWCNPISGHATLYWYQQILGQGPKLLIQFQNNGVVDDSQLPKDRFSAERLKGVDSTLKIQPAKLEDSAVYLCASSLIPGTGRNEQFFGPGTRLTVL.

This clone was detected once. This sequence joins TRBV6-9 and TRBJ2-2; 8 bases line up with TRBD1. Germline V gene data show CDR1 as MNHGY and CDR2 as SVAAGI. V lost 8 bases and J lost 5; bases outside the gene matches: 16. The CDR3 covers 17 residues. The DNA for the CDR3 is TGTGCCAGCGACTTCGCCAGGGGGCGATTTGGTACCGGGGAGCTGTTTTTT. Translating gives CASDFARGRFGTGELFF.

The chain employs TRBV2 and TRBJ2-7; 7 nucleotides line up with TRBD2. This CDR3 spans 13 amino acids. V was clipped by 11 bases and J by 2 bases; unmatched bases: 9. Germline V gives CDR1 SNHLY, CDR2 FYNNEI. DNA for the CDR3: TGTGCCGGGAGGGGACGGAAAACCTACGAGCAGTACTTC. Amino acid sequence: CAGRGRKTYEQYF.

This clone was picked up one time. CDR3 nucleotides: TGTGCCAGCAGCGCAACAGGGTCGGGAAACACCATATATTTT. Protein product: CASSATGSGNTIYF. The rearrangement joins TRBV9 to TRBJ1-3, with a possible D match to TRBD1 (6 bases). V was trimmed by 3 bases and J by 4 bases, leaving 11 bases between them. This CDR3 is 14 amino acids long. In germline, CDR1 is SGDLS, CDR2 YYNGEE.

V and J are TRBV5-4 and TRBJ1-2; no clear D. Germline loops: CDR1 SGHNT, CDR2 YYREEE (reference sequence). The CDR3 sequence is 11 residues long. V was clipped by 4 bases and J by 5 bases, with 6 bases between them. The CDR3 region is CASSPGYGYTF. In DNA form, the CDR3 reads TGTGCCAGCAGCCCCGGATATGGCTACACCTTC. The entire variable domain, with the rest obtained from reference TRBV5-4 and TRBJ1-2, is as follows: ETGVTQSPTHLIKTRGQQVTLRCSSQSGHNTVSWYQQALGQGPQFIFQYYREEENGRGNFPPRFSGLQFPNYSSELNVNALELDDSALYLCASSPGYGYTFGSGTRLTVV.

The chain employs TRBV7-3 and TRBJ1-1; D gene unclear. Trimming removed 2 bases at V and 4 bases at J, with 14 bases between. The germline V gene has CDR1 SGHTA and CDR2 FQGTGA. The CDR3 contains 15 residues. In DNA, the CDR3 is TGTGCCAGCAGCTTATTAGGAGGACTGGGCACTGAAGCTTTCTTT. Amino acids: CASSLLGGLGTEAFF.

V usage is TRBV19 and J usage is TRBJ1-5; the D gene is possibly TRBD1 (6 bases). The CDR3 covers 15 residues. In germline, CDR1 is LNHDA, CDR2 SQIVND (reference sequence). Between the trimmed V and J ends, which lost 2 bases and 6 bases, there was a span of 14 bases. The CDR3, as DNA: TGTGCCAGTAGTATAAACAGGGAAAGTGGTCAGCCCCAGCATTTT. This gives the protein CASSINRESGQPQHF.

The CDR3 nucleotides are TGTGCCAGCAGTTCCGGGACAGGGGCCTACGAGCAGTACTTC. This gives the protein CASSSGTGAYEQYF. This chain joins TRBV5-4 and TRBJ2-7; TRBD1 matches 10 bases. The germline V gene encodes CDR1 SGHNT and CDR2 YYREEE (reference sequence). The CDR3 has 14 amino acids. V shed 5 bases, J shed 2 bases, and the junction held 4 bases outside the gene matches. Full variable domain (remainder filled in from reference TRBV5-4 and TRBJ2-7): ETGVTQSPTHLIKTRGQQVTLRCSSQSGHNTVSWYQQALGQGPQFIFQYYREEENGRGNFPPRFSGLQFPNYSSELNVNALELDDSALYLCASSSGTGAYEQYFGPGTRLTVT.

The rearrangement joins TRBV16 to TRBJ1-2; perhaps TRBD1 as D (5 bases). Trimming left V 4 bases short and J 7 bases short, with 13 bases between. CDR1 KGHSY and CDR2 FQNENV come from the germline V gene. The CDR3 covers 13 residues. DNA for the CDR3: TGTGCCAGCAGCCTAGAGGGCCAGGGTGGCTACACCTTC. Amino acid sequence: CASSLEGQGGYTF.

In this sample, this clone turned up once. The rearrangement links TRBV6-1 to TRBJ1-1, with D maybe TRBD1 (5 bases). The CDR3 is 18 residues long. The germline gives CDR1 MNHNS, CDR2 SASEGT. Trimming pared 4 bases from V and 4 bases from J, leaving 25 bases between. This CDR3 is CASSVARQGGGSGTEAFF. The CDR3 bases are TGTGCCAGCAGTGTGGCCCGGCAGGGTGGGGGAAGTGGCACTGAAGCTTTCTTT.

The chain carries TRBV18 and TRBJ1-2; 9 bases line up with TRBD1. Germline V gene lookup returns CDR1 KGHSH and CDR2 LQKENI. The CDR3 extends over 15 amino acids. V shed 3 bases, J shed 4 bases, and the junction held 6 bases outside the gene matches. DNA for the CDR3: TGTGCCAGCTCACCGGGACAGGGTAACTCCTATGGCTACACCTTC. Protein: CASSPGQGNSYGYTF.

DNA of the CDR3: TGCGCCAGCAGTGAATCGGGACGGAACACTGAAGCTTTCTTT. This translates into CASSESGRNTEAFF. This chain joins TRBV10-2 and TRBJ1-1, with D maybe TRBD1 (5 bases). Germline V gene data show CDR1 as WSHSY and CDR2 as SAAADI. The length of the CDR3 is 14 residues. Trimming left V 3 bases short and J 1 base short, with 9 bases between.

This sequence joins TRBV2 and TRBJ2-7; 7 bases match TRBD1. In germline, CDR1 is SNHLY, CDR2 FYNNEI. Trimming took 0 bases from V and 4 from J; bases not matched to a gene: 6. The CDR3 contains 15 residues. CDR3 loop: CASSEAWPQGYEQYF. The CDR3 nucleotides read TGTGCCAGCAGTGAAGCGTGGCCACAGGGGTACGAGCAGTACTTC.

The V call is TRBV4-2, the J call TRBJ2-7, with D unclear. Trimming took off 1 base at V and 3 bases at J, with 13 bases between the two ends. CDR1 is LGHNA and CDR2 is YNFKEQ in the germline V gene. CDR3 length: 15 amino acids. CDR3 nucleotides: TGTGCCAGCAGCCAAGTCGAGAGGAACGGCTACGAGCAGTACTTC. Amino acid sequence: CASSQVERNGYEQYF.